This TCR beta chain was recovered during a study of CD8+ T cells in alopecia areata. Investigators isolated RNA and reverse transcribed it into cDNA to act as the sequencing template. TCRdb's table, derived via immunoSEQ multiplex PCR, lists solely in-frame clones and lacks some. The sample holds about 290,000 clones, 58% seen once. Broader study findings: With patients, TCR sharing proved less clear than in mice, a difference possibly related to HLA. In blood and scalp, many expanded lesional clones persisted during tofacitinib. Treatment with tofacitinib significantly lowered scalp clonality and reduced expanded CD8+ clones among the top 100. Scalp specimens additionally yield sequences from normal skin's resident alphabeta T cells.

The treatment here: oral pan-JAK inhibitor, 5-10 mg twice daily. Points on this clone: The antigen is undetermined.

Germline assignment: CDR1 SGHNT and CDR2 YYREEE (reference sequence). CDR3 size: 14 residues. V was cut by 7 bases and J by 3 bases, with 14 bases left in between. The sequencing here drew on CD4+ T cells sorted from blood, taken at week 24, from a patient treated with tofacitinib. The TCR sequence derives from a human donor with alopecia areata. The chain recombines TRBV5-4 with TRBJ2-4, with a possible D match to TRBD2 (7 bases). The CDR3 DNA follows: TGTGCCAGCGAGCGGGGACAACTCAAAAACATTCAGTACTTC. It codes for CASERGQLKNIQYF. Filled out from reference TRBV5-4 and TRBJ2-4, the complete variable domain reads ETGVTQSPTHLIKTRGQQVTLRCSSQSGHNTVSWYQQALGQGPQFIFQYYREEENGRGNFPPRFSGLQFPNYSSELNVNALELDDSALYLCASERGQLKNIQYFGAGTRLSVL.